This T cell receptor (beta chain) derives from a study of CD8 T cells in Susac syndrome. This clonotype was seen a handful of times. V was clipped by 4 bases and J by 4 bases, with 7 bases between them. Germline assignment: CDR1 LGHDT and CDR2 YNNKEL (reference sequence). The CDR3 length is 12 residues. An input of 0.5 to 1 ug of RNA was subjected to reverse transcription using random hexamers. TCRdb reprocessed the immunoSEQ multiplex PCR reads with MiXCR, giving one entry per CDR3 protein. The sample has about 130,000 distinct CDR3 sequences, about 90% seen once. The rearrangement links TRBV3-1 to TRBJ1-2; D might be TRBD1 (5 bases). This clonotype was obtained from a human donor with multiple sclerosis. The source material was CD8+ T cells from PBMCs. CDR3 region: CASSPDSYGYTF. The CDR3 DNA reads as TGTGCCAGCAGCCCCGACAGCTATGGCTACACCTTC.